The clone carrying this T cell receptor beta chain showed up just once. No antigen is known for it. Per sorted-subset replicate PCR, input was approximately 210 ng DNA, representing around 29,000 T cell genomes. Using immunoSEQ multiplex PCR, the repertoire was profiled, and TCRdb retains in-frame clones only, with some absent. The data show about 2 million clones, around 96% seen once. CD8 cells classed as naive were CD45RO-negative and positively selected for CCR7, excluding terminally differentiated effector memory CD45RA+ cells. The sample is drawn from a study of shared clonotypes between healthy human individuals. Whole-study context: Every donor yielded three CD4 naive, three CD4 memory, two CD8 naive and one CD8 memory plate.

This CDR3 is built from 14 residues. V shed 4 bases, J shed 8 bases, and the junction held 6 bases outside the gene matches. CDR1 and CDR2 from the germline V gene are MNHEY and SMNVEV (reference sequence). Overall study findings and caveats: With a handful of donors compared, roughly 4.9% of naive CD4 clonotypes were shared.

Sequencing input: naive CD8+ T cells sorted from blood. This rearrangement joins TRBV27 to TRBJ2-2; TRBD1 matches 8 bases. The TCR was taken from a man aged 18 to 29 in good health. The CDR3 here is CASSYGQGLGELFF. The DNA of the CDR3 is TGTGCCAGCAGTTACGGACAGGGACTGGGGGAGCTGTTTTTT.